This TCR beta chain was recorded in a study of cytomegalovirus exposure and HLA in healthy donors. General study results and limits: The majority of CMV-associated TCR beta chains were reported as apparently HLA-restricted in a later analysis. Earlier findings revealed that most TCR beta V segments proved productive either about 87% or about 30% of the time.

As regards this clone: The antigen is undetermined.

V shed 1 base, J shed 6 bases, and the junction held 4 bases outside the gene matches. CDR3 length: 16 residues. Germline-derived CDR1 and CDR2 are LNHDA and SQIVND (reference sequence). This PCR relied on a set of 60 Vbeta primers and 13 Jbeta primers. Libraries were prepared by immunoSEQ multiplex PCR; TCRdb keeps only in-frame clonotypes and omits some of them. The table shows approximately 170,000 clones, with roughly 85% occurring only once. V usage is TRBV19 and J usage is TRBJ1-5; 12 bases agree with TRBD1. The receptor was derived from a young man in good health and CMV-seropositive. Sequencing was performed on PBMCs. The CDR3 protein is CASSIAGTGGRQPQHF. The CDR3 bases are TGTGCCAGTAGTATAGCCGGGACAGGGGGCCGTCAGCCCCAGCATTTT.